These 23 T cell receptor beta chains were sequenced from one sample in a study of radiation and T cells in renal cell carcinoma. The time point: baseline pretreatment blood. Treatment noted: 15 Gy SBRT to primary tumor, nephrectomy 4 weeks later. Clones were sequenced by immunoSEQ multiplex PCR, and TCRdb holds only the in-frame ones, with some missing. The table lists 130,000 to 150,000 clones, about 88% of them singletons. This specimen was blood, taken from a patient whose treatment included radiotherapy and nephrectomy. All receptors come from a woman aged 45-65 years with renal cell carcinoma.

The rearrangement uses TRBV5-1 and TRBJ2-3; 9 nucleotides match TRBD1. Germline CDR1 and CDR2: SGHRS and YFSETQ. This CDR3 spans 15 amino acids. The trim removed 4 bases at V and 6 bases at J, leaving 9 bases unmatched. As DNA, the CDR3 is TGCGCCAGCAGCCCGAGGACAGGGGCGGGGGATACGCAGTATTTT. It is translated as CASSPRTGAGDTQYF.

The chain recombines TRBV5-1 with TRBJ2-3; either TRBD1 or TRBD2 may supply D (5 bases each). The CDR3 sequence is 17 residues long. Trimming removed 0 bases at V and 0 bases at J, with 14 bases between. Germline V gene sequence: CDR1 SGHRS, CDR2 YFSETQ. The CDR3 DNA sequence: TGCGCCAGCAGCTTGGGTGGGGGTGGAGGAAGCACAGATACGCAGTATTTT. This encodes CASSLGGGGGSTDTQYF. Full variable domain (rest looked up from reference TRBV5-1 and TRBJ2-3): KAGVTQTPRYLIKTRGQQVTLSCSPISGHRSVSWYQQTPGQGLQFLFEYFSETQRNKGNFPGRFSGRQFSNSRSEMNVSTLELGDSALYLCASSLGGGGGSTDTQYFGPGTRLTVL.

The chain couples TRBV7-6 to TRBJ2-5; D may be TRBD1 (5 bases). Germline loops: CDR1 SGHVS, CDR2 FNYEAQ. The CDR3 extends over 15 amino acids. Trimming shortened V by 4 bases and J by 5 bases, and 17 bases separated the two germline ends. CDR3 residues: CASSSGPVLGETQYF. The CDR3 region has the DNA TGTGCCAGCAGCTCAGGGCCAGTGTTAGGGGAGACCCAGTACTTC. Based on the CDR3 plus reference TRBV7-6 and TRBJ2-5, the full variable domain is GAGVSQSPRYKVTKRGQDVALRCDPISGHVSLYWYRQALGQGPEFLTYFNYEAQQDKSGLPNDRFSAERPEGSISTLTIQRTEQRDSAMYRCASSSGPVLGETQYFGPGTRLLVL.

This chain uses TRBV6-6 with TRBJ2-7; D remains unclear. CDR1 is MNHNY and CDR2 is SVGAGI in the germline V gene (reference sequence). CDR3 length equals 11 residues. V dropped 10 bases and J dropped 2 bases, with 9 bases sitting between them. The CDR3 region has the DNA TGTGCCACCGGCCCGACCTACGAGCAGTACTTC. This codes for CATGPTYEQYF.

CDR3 sequence reads: CASSSGNYGYTF. The DNA of the CDR3 is TGTGCCAGTAGTAGCGGGAACTATGGCTACACCTTC. This chain links TRBV19 with TRBJ1-2; no reliable D call. The CDR3 is 12 amino acids. Germline-derived CDR1 and CDR2 are LNHDA and SQIVND (reference sequence). The germline V and J ends were trimmed by 4 bases and 2 bases, with 5 bases remaining between them.

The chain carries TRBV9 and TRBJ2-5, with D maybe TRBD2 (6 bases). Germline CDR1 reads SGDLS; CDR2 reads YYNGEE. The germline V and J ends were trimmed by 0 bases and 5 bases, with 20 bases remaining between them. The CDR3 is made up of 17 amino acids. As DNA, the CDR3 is TGTGCCAGCAGCGTAGTCGCGAGCGGCGGAGGGAAGGAGACCCAGTACTTC. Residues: CASSVVASGGGKETQYF.

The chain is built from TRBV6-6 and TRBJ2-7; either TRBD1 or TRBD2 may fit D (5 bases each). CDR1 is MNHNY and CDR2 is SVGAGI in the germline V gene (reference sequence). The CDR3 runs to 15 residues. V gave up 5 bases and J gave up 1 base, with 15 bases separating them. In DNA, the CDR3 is TGTGCCAGCAGTCCTCGGGACGCCGGTTCCTACGAGCAGTACTTC. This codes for CASSPRDAGSYEQYF.

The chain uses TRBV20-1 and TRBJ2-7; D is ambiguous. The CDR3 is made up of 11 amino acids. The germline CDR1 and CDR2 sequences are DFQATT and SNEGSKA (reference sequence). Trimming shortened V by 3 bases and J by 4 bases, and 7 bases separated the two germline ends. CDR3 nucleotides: TGCAGTGCTAGGATGGGTTACGAGCAGTACTTC. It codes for CSARMGYEQYF.

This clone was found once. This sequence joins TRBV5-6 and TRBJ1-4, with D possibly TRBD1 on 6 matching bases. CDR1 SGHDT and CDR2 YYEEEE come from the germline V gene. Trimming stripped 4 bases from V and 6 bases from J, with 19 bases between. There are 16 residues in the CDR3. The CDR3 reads CASSPFTGSSDEKLFF. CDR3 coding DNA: TGTGCCAGCAGCCCCTTTACAGGGTCCTCGGATGAAAAACTGTTTTTT.

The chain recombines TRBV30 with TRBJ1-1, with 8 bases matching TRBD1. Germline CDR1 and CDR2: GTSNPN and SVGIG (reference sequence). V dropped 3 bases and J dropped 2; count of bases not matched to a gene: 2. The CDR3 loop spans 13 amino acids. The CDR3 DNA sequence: TGTGCCTGGAGCGGACAGGGAAACACTGAAGCTTTCTTT. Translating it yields CAWSGQGNTEAFF.

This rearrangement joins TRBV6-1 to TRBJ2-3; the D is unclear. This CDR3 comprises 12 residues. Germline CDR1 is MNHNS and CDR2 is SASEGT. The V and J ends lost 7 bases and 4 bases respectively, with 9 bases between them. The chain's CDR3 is CASTSSADTQYF. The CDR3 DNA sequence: TGTGCCAGCACGAGTTCAGCAGATACGCAGTATTTT.

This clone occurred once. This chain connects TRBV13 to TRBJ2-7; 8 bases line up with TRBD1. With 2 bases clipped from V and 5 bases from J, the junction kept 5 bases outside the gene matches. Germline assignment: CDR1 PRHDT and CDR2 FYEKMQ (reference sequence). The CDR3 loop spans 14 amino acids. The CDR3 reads CASSLPGGYHEQYF. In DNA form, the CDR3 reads TGTGCCAGCAGCTTACCAGGGGGCTACCACGAGCAGTACTTC.

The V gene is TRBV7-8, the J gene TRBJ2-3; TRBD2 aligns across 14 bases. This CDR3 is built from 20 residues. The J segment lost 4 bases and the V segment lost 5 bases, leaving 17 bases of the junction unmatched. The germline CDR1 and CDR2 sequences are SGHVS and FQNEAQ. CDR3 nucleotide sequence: TGTGCCAGCAGCCCCGCTGGACTAGCGGGGGGCCTAAGGCGCGCAGATACGCAGTATTTT. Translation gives CASSPAGLAGGLRRADTQYF. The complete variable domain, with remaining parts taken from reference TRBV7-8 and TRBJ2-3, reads GAGVSQSPRYKVAKRGQDVALRCDPISGHVSLFWYQQALGQGPEFLTYFQNEAQLDKSGLPSDRFFAERPEGSVSTLKIQRTQQEDSAVYLCASSPAGLAGGLRRADTQYFGPGTRLTVL.

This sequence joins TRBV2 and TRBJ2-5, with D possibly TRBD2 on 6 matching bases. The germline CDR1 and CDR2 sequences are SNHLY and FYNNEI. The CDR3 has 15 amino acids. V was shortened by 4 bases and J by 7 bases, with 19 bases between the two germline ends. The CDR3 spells CASSGAGPSIWTQYF. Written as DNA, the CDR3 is TGTGCCAGCAGTGGGGCGGGGCCTTCAATATGGACCCAGTACTTC.

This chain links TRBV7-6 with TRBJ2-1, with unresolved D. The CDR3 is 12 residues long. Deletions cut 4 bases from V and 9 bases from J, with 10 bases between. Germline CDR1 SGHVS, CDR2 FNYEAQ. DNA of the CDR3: TGTGCCAGCAGCTCTAACCTTGGTGAGCAGTTCTTC. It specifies CASSSNLGEQFF. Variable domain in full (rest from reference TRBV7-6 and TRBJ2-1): GAGVSQSPRYKVTKRGQDVALRCDPISGHVSLYWYRQALGQGPEFLTYFNYEAQQDKSGLPNDRFSAERPEGSISTLTIQRTEQRDSAMYRCASSSNLGEQFFGPGTRLTVL.

CDR3 protein: CASSETGNTIYF. The CDR3, as DNA: TGTGCCAGCAGTGAAACTGGAAACACCATATATTTT. This chain uses TRBV6-1 with TRBJ1-3; no clear D. The CDR3 length is 12 residues. Germline V gene sequence: CDR1 MNHNS, CDR2 SASEGT. Trimming removed 2 bases at V and 2 bases at J, with 1 base between.

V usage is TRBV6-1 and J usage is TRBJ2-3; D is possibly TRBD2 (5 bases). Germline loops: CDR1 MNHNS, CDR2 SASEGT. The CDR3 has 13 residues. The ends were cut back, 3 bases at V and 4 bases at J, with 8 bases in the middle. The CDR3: CASSDTGSDTQYF. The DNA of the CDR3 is TGTGCCAGCAGTGATACGGGGTCAGATACGCAGTATTTT.

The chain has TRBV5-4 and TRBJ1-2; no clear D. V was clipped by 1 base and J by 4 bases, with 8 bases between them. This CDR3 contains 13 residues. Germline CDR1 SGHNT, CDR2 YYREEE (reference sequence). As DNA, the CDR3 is TGTGCCAGCAGCTTGTTTCGGGGCTATGGCTACACCTTC. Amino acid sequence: CASSLFRGYGYTF.

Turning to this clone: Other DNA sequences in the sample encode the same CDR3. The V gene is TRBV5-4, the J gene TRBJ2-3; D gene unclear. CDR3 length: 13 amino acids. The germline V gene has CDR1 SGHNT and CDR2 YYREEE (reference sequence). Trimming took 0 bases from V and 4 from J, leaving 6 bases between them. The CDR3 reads CASSLVGADTQYF. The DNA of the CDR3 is TGTGCCAGCAGCTTGGTAGGTGCAGATACGCAGTATTTT.

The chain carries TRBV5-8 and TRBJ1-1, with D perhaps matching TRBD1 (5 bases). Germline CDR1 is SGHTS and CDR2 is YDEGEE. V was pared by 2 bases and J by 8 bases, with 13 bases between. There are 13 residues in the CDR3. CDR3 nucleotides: TGTGCCAGCAGCTTCGGCCCCCCAGGGGAAGCTTTCTTT. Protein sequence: CASSFGPPGEAFF.

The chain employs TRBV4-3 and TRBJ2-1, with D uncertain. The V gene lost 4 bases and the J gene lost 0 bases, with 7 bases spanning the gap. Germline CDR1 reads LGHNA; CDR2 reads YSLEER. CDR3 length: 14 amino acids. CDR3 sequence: CASSPSSSYNEQFF. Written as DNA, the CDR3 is TGCGCCAGCAGCCCTTCGAGCTCCTACAATGAGCAGTTCTTC.

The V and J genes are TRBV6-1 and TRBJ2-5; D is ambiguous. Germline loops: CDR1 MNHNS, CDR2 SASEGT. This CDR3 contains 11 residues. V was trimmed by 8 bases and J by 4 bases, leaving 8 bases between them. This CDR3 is CASQNRETQYF. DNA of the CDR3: TGTGCCAGCCAAAATAGAGAGACCCAGTACTTC.

CDR3 nucleotide sequence: TGTGCCAGCAGCTTAGCGAAGGACCTCACAGATACGCAGTATTTT. Translation gives CASSLAKDLTDTQYF. The V gene is TRBV7-9, the J gene TRBJ2-3; no clear D gene. Trimming left V 0 bases short and J 2 bases short, with 9 bases between. This CDR3 contains 15 residues. Per germline, CDR1 SEHNR and CDR2 FQNEAQ (reference sequence). Using reference TRBV7-9 and TRBJ2-3 for the parts outside the CDR3, the full variable domain is DTGVSQNPRHKITKRGQNVTFRCDPISEHNRLYWYRQTLGQGPEFLTYFQNEAQLEKSRLLSDRFSAERPKGSFSTLEIQRTEQGDSAMYLCASSLAKDLTDTQYFGPGTRLTVL.